The 23 T cell receptor beta chains below were found in one sample sequenced in a study of T cells after posttransplantation cyclophosphamide. The naive gate required viable CD3+CD4+ or CD3+CD8+ cells with CCR7+CD45RA+CD45RO-CD95-CD27+CD28+ phenotype. Profiling relied on immunoSEQ multiplex PCR, and the TCRdb table lists in-frame clones only, not all of them. The table includes some 30,000 clones, roughly 91% detected once. What was sequenced was naive CD4+ T cells sorted from blood. The receptors here all came from a man between 25 and 39 years old in good health and a related stem cell transplant donor.

V gene TRBV2 combines with J gene TRBJ2-5, with D possibly being TRBD1 (5 bases). The germline V gene has CDR1 SNHLY and CDR2 FYNNEI. The V and J ends lost 10 bases and 5 bases respectively, with 17 bases between them. CDR3 size: 13 residues. The CDR3 loop is CATHSRVGETQYF. The CDR3 coding sequence is TGTGCCACCCACAGCAGGGTGGGGGAGACCCAGTACTTC.

The chain carries TRBV4-3 and TRBJ1-2; D gene ambiguous. V was clipped by 1 base and J by 2 bases, with 8 bases between them. CDR3 length: 14 amino acids. Germline loops: CDR1 LGHNA, CDR2 YSLEER. CDR3 region: CASSQGGINYGYTF. The CDR3 DNA reads TGCGCCAGCAGCCAAGGAGGGATCAACTATGGCTACACCTTC.

The rearrangement joins TRBV7-2 to TRBJ2-3, with 9 bases aligning to TRBD1. This CDR3 is 15 amino acids long. V was clipped by 3 bases and J by 5 bases; unmatched bases: 6. CDR1 and CDR2 from the germline V gene are SGHTA and FQGNSA. The CDR3, as DNA: TGTGCCAGCAGCTTCTTACAGGGGGCGAGAGATACGCAGTATTTT. It yields the protein CASSFLQGARDTQYF. Full variable domain (rest looked up from reference TRBV7-2 and TRBJ2-3): GAGVSQSPSNKVTEKGKDVELRCDPISGHTALYWYRQSLGQGLEFLIYFQGNSAPDKSGLPSDRFSAERTGGSVSTLTIQRTQQEDSAVYLCASSFLQGARDTQYFGPGTRLTVL.

The V call is TRBV5-1, the J call TRBJ2-2; TRBD2 aligns across 11 bases. Trimming at V came to 0 bases and at J to 4 bases, leaving 8 bases not matched to a gene. Germline values: CDR1 SGHRS, CDR2 YFSETQ. This CDR3 has 18 amino acids. The CDR3 bases are TGCGCCAGCAGCTTGGGGGGACTAGCGGATTCGACCACCGGGGAGCTGTTTTTT. It is translated as CASSLGGLADSTTGELFF.

V gene TRBV18 combines with J gene TRBJ2-6; D ambiguous. CDR1 KGHSH and CDR2 LQKENI come from the germline V gene. The CDR3 totals 17 residues. With 3 bases removed from V and 0 bases from J, the gap between germline ends came to 12 bases. CDR3 bases: TGTGCCAGCTCACCGCTCCGATTTAGCTCTGGGGCCAACGTCCTGACTTTC. As protein: CASSPLRFSSGANVLTF.

The chain couples TRBV19 to TRBJ2-1; 10 bases align to TRBD2. The germline V gene has CDR1 LNHDA and CDR2 SQIVND (reference sequence). J was trimmed by 2 bases and V by 7 bases; bases with no gene match: 5. The CDR3 runs 15 residues. The CDR3 DNA follows: TGTGCCAGTACCGTAGCGGGGGGCACCTACAATGAGCAGTTCTTC. Residues: CASTVAGGTYNEQFF.

The genes are TRBV10-3 and TRBJ1-5; 7 bases line up with TRBD1. From germline, CDR1 is ENHRY and CDR2 SYGVKD. Losses at the gene ends were 2 bases for V and 4 bases for J; bases not matched to a gene: 8. The CDR3 runs 16 residues. Here the CDR3 reads CAISEAGTANNQPQHF. CDR3 nucleotide sequence: TGTGCCATCAGTGAGGCCGGGACAGCTAATAATCAGCCCCAGCATTTT.

The V call is TRBV6-5, the J call TRBJ2-3, with D possibly TRBD2 on 5 matching bases. V lost 4 bases to trimming and J lost 0 bases, with 14 bases between them. CDR1 and CDR2 from the germline V gene are MNHEY and SVGAGI. The CDR3 totals 16 residues. CDR3 sequence: CASSSPDFASTDTQYF. In DNA, the CDR3 is TGTGCCAGCAGTTCCCCGGACTTTGCTAGCACAGATACGCAGTATTTT.

This clone was seen just once. The chain has TRBV30 and TRBJ2-1; TRBD2 matches at 16 bases. V shed 7 bases, J shed 6 bases, and the junction held 21 bases outside the gene matches. CDR1 is GTSNPN, CDR2 SVGIG, per germline (reference sequence). The CDR3 loop spans 20 amino acids. CDR3 DNA: TGTGCCTTGAAGTTCGGAGGGACTAGCGGGGGGGCGTTTCGGGCCAATGAGCAGTTCTTC. Its protein is CALKFGGTSGGAFRANEQFF. Full variable domain (remainder filled in from reference TRBV30 and TRBJ2-1): SQTIHQWPATLVQPVGSPLSLECTVEGTSNPNLYWYRQAAGRGLQLLFYSVGIGQISSEVPQNLSASRPQDRQFILSSKKLLLSDSGFYLCALKFGGTSGGAFRANEQFFGPGTRLTVL.

The chain joins TRBV11-2 to TRBJ2-2; TRBD2 matches at 7 bases. Germline lookup yields CDR1 SGHAT and CDR2 FQNNGV. The trim removed 2 bases at V and 0 bases at J, leaving 0 bases unmatched. The CDR3 has 15 amino acids. CDR3 region: CASSLSGTNTGELFF. In nucleotides, the CDR3 is TGTGCCAGCAGCTTAAGCGGGACGAACACCGGGGAGCTGTTTTTT. Full variable domain (outside the CDR3, taken from reference TRBV11-2 and TRBJ2-2): EAGVAQSPRYKIIEKRQSVAFWCNPISGHATLYWYQQILGQGPKLLIQFQNNGVVDDSQLPKDRFSAERLKGVDSTLKIQPAKLEDSAVYLCASSLSGTNTGELFFGEGSRLTVL.

The chain carries TRBV9 and TRBJ2-2; 8 bases line up with TRBD2. V lost 2 bases, J lost 2 bases, and 2 bases stayed unmatched. The CDR3 runs to 15 residues. CDR1 is SGDLS, CDR2 YYNGEE, per germline. CDR3 nucleotide sequence: TGTGCCAGCAGCGTCGGGGGGGGTAACACCGGGGAGCTGTTTTTT. Translated, it gives CASSVGGGNTGELFF.

This chain connects TRBV7-3 to TRBJ2-1; 8 positions agree with TRBD1. Germline CDR1 is SGHTA and CDR2 is FQGTGA. This CDR3 has 17 residues. Losses at the gene ends were 0 bases for V and 2 bases for J; bases not matched to a gene: 6. The CDR3 DNA reads TGTGCCAGCAGCTTAACATCCGCAGGGGGCCCCTACAATGAGCAGTTCTTC. Residues: CASSLTSAGGPYNEQFF. The full variable domain, with the rest looked up from reference TRBV7-3 and TRBJ2-1, is GAGVSQTPSNKVTEKGKYVELRCDPISGHTALYWYRQSLGQGPEFLIYFQGTGAADDSGLPNDRFFAVRPEGSVSTLKIQRTERGDSAVYLCASSLTSAGGPYNEQFFGPGTRLTVL.

This chain links TRBV5-3 with TRBJ1-1; no clear D gene. TRBV5-3 qualifies as an ORF whose function is uncertain. The germline V and J ends were trimmed by 4 bases and 0 bases, with 22 bases remaining between them. The CDR3 runs 18 residues. CDR3 in amino acids: CARSPEAGSPVMNTEAFF. In DNA form, the CDR3 reads TGTGCCAGAAGCCCCGAGGCGGGGTCTCCCGTCATGAACACTGAAGCTTTCTTT.

This clone was recorded only once. This chain uses TRBV28 with TRBJ1-4; tentatively, D is TRBD1 (5 bases). Germline CDR1 is MDHEN and CDR2 is SYDVKM. Trimming took 3 bases from V and 3 from J, leaving 11 bases between them. This CDR3 region has 15 residues. CDR3 protein: CASSFSGGPNEKLFF. In DNA, the CDR3 is TGTGCCAGCAGTTTTTCGGGGGGTCCTAATGAAAAACTGTTTTTT.

This clone has just one count. The V and J genes are TRBV15 and TRBJ1-2, with D possibly TRBD1 on 6 matching bases. Germline CDR1 and CDR2: LNHNV and YYDKDF (reference sequence). The CDR3 has 16 amino acids. The germline V and J ends were trimmed by 0 bases and 6 bases, with 17 bases remaining between them. The CDR3 is CATSRDPGAQGNGYTF. The DNA of the CDR3 is TGTGCCACCAGCAGAGATCCAGGGGCCCAGGGAAATGGCTACACCTTC.

The chain has TRBV5-1 and TRBJ1-2; TRBD1 agrees at 12 bases. Germline V gene lookup returns CDR1 SGHRS and CDR2 YFSETQ. The CDR3 has 15 amino acids. The ends lost 4 bases at V and 4 bases at J; junction bases unmatched: 5. CDR3 region: CASSRDRGRGYGYTF. The DNA for the CDR3 is TGCGCCAGCAGCAGGGACAGGGGGCGAGGCTATGGCTACACCTTC.

The chain links TRBV6-5 to TRBJ1-2; possibly TRBD1 for D (6 bases). CDR3 length equals 14 residues. Between the trimmed V and J ends, which lost 6 bases and 5 bases, there was a span of 16 bases. Germline-derived CDR1 and CDR2 are MNHEY and SVGAGI. For the CDR3, the DNA is TGTGCCAGCAGGCAAACCTTTACAGGGTATGGCTACACCTTC. The encoded protein is CASRQTFTGYGYTF.

In regard to this clone: Distinct nucleotide sequences in the sample also encode this CDR3. The chain links TRBV6-5 to TRBJ1-1, with unresolved D. Trimming took off 2 bases at V and 11 bases at J, with 15 bases between the two ends. Germline CDR1 is MNHEY and CDR2 is SVGAGI. CDR3 length equals 13 residues. CDR3 coding DNA: TGTGCCAGCAGTTACCACAGAGATAGTGAGGCTTTCTTT. Its translation is CASSYHRDSEAFF.

V and J are TRBV6-5 and TRBJ2-7; maybe TRBD1 (7 bases). The CDR3 sequence is 15 residues long. Per germline, CDR1 MNHEY and CDR2 SVGAGI. The ends were cut back, 5 bases at V and 8 bases at J, with 22 bases in the middle. The CDR3 bases are TGTGCCAGCAGTCCCCAGGGGGGAATGAGTGAGAAGCAGTACTTC. It encodes CASSPQGGMSEKQYF.

In this sample, this clone turned up a few times. V is TRBV5-6 and J is TRBJ1-1; possibly TRBD1 for D (5 bases). Germline CDR1 SGHDT, CDR2 YYEEEE. V shed 4 bases and J shed 4 bases, with 14 bases lying between them. The CDR3 loop spans 14 amino acids. CDR3 amino acids: CASSPHQGSTEAFF. As DNA, the CDR3 is TGTGCCAGCAGCCCGCACCAGGGAAGCACTGAAGCTTTCTTT.

This clone appeared a single time. The chain joins TRBV7-9 to TRBJ2-7; 7 bases align to TRBD2. Germline CDR1 SEHNR, CDR2 FQNEAQ (reference sequence). CDR3 length: 14 residues. The V gene end was trimmed by 4 bases and the J gene end by 1 base; junction bases not matched to a gene: 4. CDR3 bases: TGTGCCAGCAGCTCCTCCGGGGGGTCCTACGAGCAGTACTTC. Translated: CASSSSGGSYEQYF.

This chain connects TRBV10-3 to TRBJ2-7; 9 bases line up with TRBD1. This CDR3 has 16 residues. CDR1 ENHRY and CDR2 SYGVKD come from the germline V gene. The trim removed 3 bases at V and 5 bases at J, leaving 11 bases unmatched. The CDR3 here is CAISELMGTGRDEQYF. Written as DNA, the CDR3 is TGTGCCATCAGTGAACTAATGGGGACAGGGAGGGACGAGCAGTACTTC.

The chain recombines TRBV10-3 with TRBJ2-2; D uncertain. Trimming left V 4 bases short and J 5 bases short, with 5 bases between. This CDR3 comprises 12 residues. Germline CDR1 reads ENHRY; CDR2 reads SYGVKD. Here the CDR3 DNA reads TGTGCCATCAGTGTCAGTACCGGGGAGCTGTTTTTT. It encodes CAISVSTGELFF.